The present entry profiles one T cell receptor (beta chain) with its context. What it binds is unknown. This sample was included in a study of blood T cells in healthy people across ages. Germline V CDR1 and CDR2: MNHEY, SMNVEV (reference sequence). Trimming took off 5 bases at V and 3 bases at J, with 14 bases between the two ends. CDR3 length: 14 residues. With a J-beta primer mix and a sample-barcoded 5' primer, a second PCR ran roughly 6 to 12 cycles. Tags on each cDNA molecule came from a template-switch adaptor with 12 random nucleotides. TCRdb ran MiXCR on the 5' RACE reads and lists one entry per CDR3 protein. The table includes under 800,000 distinct CDR3 sequences, roughly 21% detected once. General study results and limits: Greater diversity and more naive CD4+ cells were seen in long-lived donors than in aged donors.

The sequencing input was blood. The V gene is TRBV27, the J gene TRBJ2-7; D remains unclear. The source is a man aged 70 or older in good health. The CDR3 sequence: CASSNPELRYEQYF. The CDR3 bases are TGTGCCAGCAGTAACCCCGAGCTCCGCTACGAGCAGTACTTC.